This paragraph covers one TCR beta chain sequence. Its specificity is unknown. The sample is drawn from a study of T cell repertoires in cytomegalovirus infection. About the research overall: Alongside well-studied HLA-B-restricted CMV epitopes, recently identified HLA-C-restricted CMV epitopes were also used. Whole-study findings and limits: Dominant in the ex vivo response were TCR beta clonotypes restricted by HLA-C and specific for CMV. Frequencies of public TCR beta families were cumulated, and this identified carriers of CMV plus the relevant HLA.

TCRdb passed the reads through MiXCR, listing each CDR3 protein once. The sample consists of about 220,000 distinct CDR3 sequences, around two fifths of them appearing once. The specimen was CD8+ T cells from cultured PBMCs, collected from culture after CMV antigen stimulation. This clonotype was sampled from a human donor in good health (CMV status not recorded). Some clones in this sample may be carry-over from other donors' samples.

CDR3 amino acids: CANSGGNEQFF. The CDR3 DNA reads as TGTGCCAATTCAGGGGGAAATGAGCAGTTCTTC. J is TRBJ2-1 and V is TRBV10-3; 7 bases align to TRBD1. Germline V gene lookup returns CDR1 ENHRY and CDR2 SYGVKD. The junction had 4 bases not matched to a gene; V was cut back by 10 bases and J by 7 bases. The CDR3 contains 11 residues.